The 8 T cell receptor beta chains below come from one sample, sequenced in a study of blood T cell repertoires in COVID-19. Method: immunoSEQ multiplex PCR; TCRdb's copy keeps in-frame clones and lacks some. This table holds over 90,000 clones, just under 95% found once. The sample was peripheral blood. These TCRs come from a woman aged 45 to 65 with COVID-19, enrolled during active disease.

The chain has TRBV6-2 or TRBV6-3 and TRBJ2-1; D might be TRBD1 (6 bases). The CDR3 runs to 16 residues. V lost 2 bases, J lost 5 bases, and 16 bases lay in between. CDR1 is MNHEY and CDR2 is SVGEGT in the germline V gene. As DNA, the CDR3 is TGTGCCAGCAGTTACCCTGGACAGATAGTACACAATGAGCAGTTCTTC. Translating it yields CASSYPGQIVHNEQFF.

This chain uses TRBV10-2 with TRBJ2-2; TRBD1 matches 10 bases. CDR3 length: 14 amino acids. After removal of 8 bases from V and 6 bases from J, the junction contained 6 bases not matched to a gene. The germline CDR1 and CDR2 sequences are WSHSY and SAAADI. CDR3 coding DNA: TGCGCCAGCTCGCTGACAGGGGGCCCCGGGGAGCTGTTTTTT. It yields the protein CASSLTGGPGELFF.

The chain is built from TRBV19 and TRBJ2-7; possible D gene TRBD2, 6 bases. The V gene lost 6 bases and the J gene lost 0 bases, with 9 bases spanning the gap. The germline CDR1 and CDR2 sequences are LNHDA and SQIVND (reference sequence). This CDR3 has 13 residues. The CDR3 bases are TGTGCCAGTAGCCGGGGAGGCTCCTACGAGCAGTACTTC. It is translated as CASSRGGSYEQYF. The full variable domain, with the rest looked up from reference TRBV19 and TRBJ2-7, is DGGITQSPKYLFRKEGQNVTLSCEQNLNHDAMYWYRQDPGQGLRLIYYSQIVNDFQKGDIAEGYSVSREKKESFPLTVTSAQKNPTAFYLCASSRGGSYEQYFGPGTRLTVT.

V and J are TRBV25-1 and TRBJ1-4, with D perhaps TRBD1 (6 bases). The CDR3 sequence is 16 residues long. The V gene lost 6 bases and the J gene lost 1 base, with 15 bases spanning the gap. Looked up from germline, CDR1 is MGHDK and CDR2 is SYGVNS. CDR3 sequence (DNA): TGTGCCAGCAGGAAGGGGGGGTTTGGAACTAATGAAAAACTGTTTTTT. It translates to CASRKGGFGTNEKLFF. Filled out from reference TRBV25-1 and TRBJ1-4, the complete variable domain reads EADIYQTPRYLVIGTGKKITLECSQTMGHDKMYWYQQDPGMELHLIHYSYGVNSTEKGDLSSESTVSRIRTEHFPLTLESARPSHTSQYLCASRKGGFGTNEKLFFGSGTQLSVL.

This chain's CDR3 is CASGATVEAFF. CDR3 coding DNA: TGTGCTAGTGGAGCTACAGTTGAAGCTTTCTTT. The chain employs TRBV12-5 and TRBJ1-1; D unclear. Per germline, CDR1 LGHNT and CDR2 FRNRAP. Trimming cost V 6 bases and J 7 bases, with 9 bases left between them. The CDR3 runs to 11 residues. Supplemented by reference TRBV12-5 and TRBJ1-1, the full variable domain reads DARVTQTPRHKVTEMGQEVTMRCQPILGHNTVFWYRQTMMQGLELLAYFRNRAPLDDSGMPKDRFSAEMPDATLATLKIQPSEPRDSAVYFCASGATVEAFFGQGTRLTVV.

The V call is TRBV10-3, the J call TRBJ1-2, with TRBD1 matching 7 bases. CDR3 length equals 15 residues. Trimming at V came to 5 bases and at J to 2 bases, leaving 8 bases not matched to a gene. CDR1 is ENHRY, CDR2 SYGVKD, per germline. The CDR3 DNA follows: TGTGCCATCAGTCCCATTCGGGACAGCAACTATGGCTACACCTTC. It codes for CAISPIRDSNYGYTF.

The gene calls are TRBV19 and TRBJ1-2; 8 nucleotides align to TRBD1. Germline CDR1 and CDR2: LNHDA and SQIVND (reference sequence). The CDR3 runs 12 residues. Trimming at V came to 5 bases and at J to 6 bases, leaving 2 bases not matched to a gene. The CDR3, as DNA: TGTGCCAGTAGTGTGGACAGGGATGGCTACACCTTC. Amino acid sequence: CASSVDRDGYTF.

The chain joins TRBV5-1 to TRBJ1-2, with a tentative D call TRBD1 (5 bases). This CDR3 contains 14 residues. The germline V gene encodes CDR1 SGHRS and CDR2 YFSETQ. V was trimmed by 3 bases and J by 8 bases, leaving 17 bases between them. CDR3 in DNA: TGCGCCAGCAGCTCGTACCGGGACTCTAGGGGCTACACCTTC. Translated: CASSSYRDSRGYTF.